This T cell receptor (beta chain) was recovered during a study of cytomegalovirus exposure and HLA in healthy donors. General study results and limits: Later analysis found that TCR beta chains associated with HLA were more clonally expanded than other, equally common chains. A later analysis showed TCR association rates differing by HLA locus, peaking at DRB1 and lowest at HLA-C.

It was with 60 Vbeta and 13 Jbeta primers that the PCR ran. Assay: immunoSEQ multiplex PCR; the TCRdb copy retains only in-frame clones and omits some. This table holds more than 95,000 clones. To note about this clone: Antigen: not known.

CDR1 and CDR2 (germline): SEHNR, FQNEAQ (reference sequence). This CDR3 spans 15 amino acids. V was pared by 1 base and J by 0 bases, with 9 bases between. This clonotype originated in a man aged 35 to 55 in good health and CMV-seronegative. The V gene is TRBV7-9, the J gene TRBJ1-1, with no clear D. Sequencing was carried out using PBMCs. The CDR3 here is CASSLVGHMNTEAFF. CDR3 DNA sequence: TGTGCCAGCAGCTTAGTGGGCCACATGAACACTGAAGCTTTCTTT.